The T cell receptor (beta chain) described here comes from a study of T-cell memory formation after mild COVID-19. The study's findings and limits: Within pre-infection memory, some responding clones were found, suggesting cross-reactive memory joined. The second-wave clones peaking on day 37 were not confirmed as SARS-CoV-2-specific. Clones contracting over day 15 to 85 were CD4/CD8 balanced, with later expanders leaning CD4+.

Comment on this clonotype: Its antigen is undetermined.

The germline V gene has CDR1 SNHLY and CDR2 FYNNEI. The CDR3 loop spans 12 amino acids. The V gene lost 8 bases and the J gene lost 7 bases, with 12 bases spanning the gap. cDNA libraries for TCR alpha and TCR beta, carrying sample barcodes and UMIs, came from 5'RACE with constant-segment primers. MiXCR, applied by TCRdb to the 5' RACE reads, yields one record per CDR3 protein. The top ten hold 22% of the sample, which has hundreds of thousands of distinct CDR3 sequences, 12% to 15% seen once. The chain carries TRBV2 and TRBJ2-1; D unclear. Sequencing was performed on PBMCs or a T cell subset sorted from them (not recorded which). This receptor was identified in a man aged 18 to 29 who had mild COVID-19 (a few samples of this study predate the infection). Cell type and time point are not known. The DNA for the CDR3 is TGTGCCAGCCGGACGGCATGGAATGAGCAGTTCTTC. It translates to CASRTAWNEQFF.